These 32 T cell receptor beta chains share one sample of origin, sequenced in a study of T cell responses to AZD1222 COVID-19 vaccine. Repertoires were generated with immunoSEQ multiplex PCR, while TCRdb's copy carries only in-frame clones and drops some. This table holds over 70,000 clones, roughly 80% found once. The source was peripheral blood, collected 28 days after the second dose of the MenACWY control vaccine. The source of these receptors is an adult who received the MenACWY meningococcal vaccine as a control.

The J gene is TRBJ1-1, the V gene TRBV20-1; a weak D match, TRBD1 (6 bases). CDR1 is DFQATT and CDR2 is SNEGSKA in the germline V gene (reference sequence). The CDR3 has 11 amino acids. V lost 7 bases and J lost 4, with 10 bases in between. The CDR3 DNA follows: TGCAGTGGCCAGGGGACCACTGAAGCTTTCTTT. Residues: CSGQGTTEAFF.

The chain combines TRBV6-2 or TRBV6-3 with TRBJ1-5, with TRBD1 matching 7 bases. The germline gives CDR1 MNHEY, CDR2 SVGEGT. The V and J ends lost 5 bases and 5 bases, in that order; junction bases with no gene match: 9. The CDR3 contains 15 residues. Here the CDR3 DNA reads TGTGCCAGCAGTCTACAGGGGAGGCCCTATCAGCCCCAGCATTTT. This encodes CASSLQGRPYQPQHF.

This sequence joins TRBV30 and TRBJ1-3, with a tentative D call TRBD1 (6 bases). Trimming took off 0 bases at V and 10 bases at J, with 13 bases between the two ends. The CDR3 consists of 13 residues. Per the germline V gene, CDR1 is GTSNPN and CDR2 is SVGIG (reference sequence). CDR3: CAWSVGGRITIYF. As DNA, the CDR3 is TGTGCCTGGAGTGTGGGGGGGCGCATTACCATATATTTT. Full variable domain (remainder filled in from reference TRBV30 and TRBJ1-3): SQTIHQWPATLVQPVGSPLSLECTVEGTSNPNLYWYRQAAGRGLQLLFYSVGIGQISSEVPQNLSASRPQDRQFILSSKKLLLSDSGFYLCAWSVGGRITIYFGEGSWLTVV.

This chain connects TRBV6-1 to TRBJ2-7, with D perhaps matching TRBD2 (5 bases). The CDR3 covers 15 residues. V shed 1 base and J shed 2 bases, with 12 bases lying between them. CDR1 is MNHNS and CDR2 is SASEGT in the germline V gene. The CDR3 DNA sequence: TGTGCCAGCAGTGAAGACGAGGACGGGGCCTACGAGCAGTACTTC. Translated, it gives CASSEDEDGAYEQYF.

The genes are TRBV9 and TRBJ1-1; D gene unclear. In germline, CDR1 is SGDLS, CDR2 YYNGEE. This CDR3 region has 14 residues. Trimming shortened V by 3 bases and J by 3 bases, and 12 bases separated the two germline ends. CDR3 protein: CASSAAERDTEAFF. Here the CDR3 DNA reads TGTGCCAGCAGCGCCGCCGAGCGAGACACTGAAGCTTTCTTT.

This sequence joins TRBV4-3 and TRBJ2-6; tentatively, D is TRBD1 (5 bases). Trimming cost V 0 bases and J 0 bases, with 12 bases left between them. Looked up from germline, CDR1 is LGHNA and CDR2 is YSLEER. CDR3 size: 18 residues. The CDR3 reads CASSQDSGLHSGANVLTF. CDR3 coding DNA: TGCGCCAGCAGCCAAGATTCAGGGCTCCACTCTGGGGCCAACGTCCTGACTTTC.

This rearrangement joins TRBV30 to TRBJ2-7, with 7 positions matching TRBD2. In germline, CDR1 is GTSNPN, CDR2 SVGIG (reference sequence). The CDR3 loop spans 15 amino acids. Trimming took 1 base from V and 0 from J; bases not matched to a gene: 6. This CDR3 is CAWSGPSGLSYEQYF. In nucleotides, the CDR3 is TGTGCCTGGAGTGGCCCTAGCGGCCTCTCCTACGAGCAGTACTTC.

V and J are TRBV28 and TRBJ1-5; D is perhaps TRBD1 (5 bases). CDR3 length equals 14 residues. From germline, CDR1 is MDHEN and CDR2 SYDVKM. V shed 3 bases and J shed 1 base, with 7 bases lying between them. CDR3: CASSLGQSNQPQHF. The DNA of the CDR3 is TGTGCCAGCAGTTTGGGGCAGAGCAATCAGCCCCAGCATTTT.

The V gene is TRBV12-5, the J gene TRBJ2-7; D is perhaps TRBD2 (5 bases). Germline lookup yields CDR1 LGHNT and CDR2 FRNRAP. The CDR3 is made up of 15 amino acids. Trimming pared 2 bases from V and 2 bases from J, leaving 13 bases between. CDR3 region: CASGLFVAFTYEQYF. The CDR3 DNA reads as TGTGCTAGTGGTTTGTTCGTAGCGTTTACCTACGAGCAGTACTTC.

The chain employs TRBV18 and TRBJ2-7; D perhaps matches TRBD2 (5 bases). Trimming cost V 4 bases and J 5 bases, with 6 bases left between them. Germline V lookup: CDR1 KGHSH, CDR2 LQKENI. The CDR3 spans 11 residues. The CDR3 region has the DNA TGTGCCAGCTCACAGGGAGACGAGCAGTACTTC. It is translated as CASSQGDEQYF.

The chain has TRBV2 and TRBJ1-3; D gene unclear. The CDR3 totals 15 residues. V dropped 4 bases and J dropped 0 bases, with 10 bases sitting between them. The germline V gene has CDR1 SNHLY and CDR2 FYNNEI. The CDR3 DNA reads TGTGCCAGCAGTGCGGACGGACTCTCTGGAAACACCATATATTTT. This sequence encodes CASSADGLSGNTIYF.

The rearrangement uses TRBV12-3 or TRBV12-4 and TRBJ2-1; 7 positions agree with TRBD2. Losses at the gene ends were 6 bases for V and 7 bases for J; bases not matched to a gene: 6. The CDR3 runs to 13 residues. For the CDR3, the DNA is TGTGCCAGCAGCCTAGCGGAGGGAAATGAGCAGTTCTTC. Translation gives CASSLAEGNEQFF.

The V call is TRBV3-1 (or the pseudogene TRBV3-2), the J call TRBJ1-6; 7 bases map to TRBD1. This CDR3 is built from 16 residues. Germline CDR1 LGHDT, CDR2 YNNKEL (reference sequence). V shed 4 bases and J 7 bases; nucleotides not matched to a gene: 10. CDR3 sequence reads: CASSLQGGGGNSPLHF. The CDR3, as DNA: TGTGCCAGCAGCCTTCAGGGGGGAGGGGGCAATTCACCCCTCCACTTT.

This clone was seen only once. CDR3 coding DNA: TGCGCCAGCAGCCAAGAAAGGGGACAGGGCCACGAGCAGTACTTC. Amino acids: CASSQERGQGHEQYF. V gene TRBV4-3 combines with J gene TRBJ2-7, with 9 bases fitting TRBD1. Germline V gives CDR1 LGHNA, CDR2 YSLEER. V was clipped by 0 bases and J by 5 bases; unmatched bases: 5. The CDR3 is 15 amino acids.

This clone was found once. The V gene is TRBV2, the J gene TRBJ2-1, with D possibly matching TRBD2 (7 bases). V gave up 0 bases and J gave up 4 bases, with 25 bases separating them. This CDR3 is built from 20 residues. Per the germline V gene, CDR1 is SNHLY and CDR2 is FYNNEI. The DNA of the CDR3 is TGTGCCAGCAGTGAAGCAAGTCCTAGCGGACCAAGGGGGACATACAATGAGCAGTTCTTC. The encoded protein is CASSEASPSGPRGTYNEQFF. The full variable domain, completed using reference TRBV2 and TRBJ2-1, is EPEVTQTPSHQVTQMGQEVILRCVPISNHLYFYWYRQILGQKVEFLVSFYNNEISEKSEIFDDQFSVERPDGSNFTLKIRSTKLEDSAMYFCASSEASPSGPRGTYNEQFFGPGTRLTVL.

The rearrangement uses TRBV3-1 (or the pseudogene TRBV3-2) and TRBJ1-2; the D is unclear. This CDR3 has 15 amino acids. Between the trimmed V and J ends, which lost 0 bases and 2 bases, there was a span of 10 bases. Germline V gene data show CDR1 as LGHDT and CDR2 as YNNKEL (reference sequence). CDR3 nucleotides: TGTGCCAGCAGCCAAGATCCCGCCTTGAACTATGGCTACACCTTC. Its translation: CASSQDPALNYGYTF.

This clone has a handful of counts. The V gene is TRBV28, the J gene TRBJ2-6; 8 bases line up with TRBD1. This CDR3 comprises 18 residues. Trimming removed 5 bases from V and 0 bases from J; junction bases left unmatched: 9. Germline assignment: CDR1 MDHEN and CDR2 SYDVKM. CDR3 nucleotide sequence: TGTGCCAGCAGTCCCCGGACAGGGACCATCTCTGGGGCCAACGTCCTGACTTTC. Protein sequence: CASSPRTGTISGANVLTF.

This rearrangement joins TRBV4-1 to TRBJ1-6; 8 positions match TRBD1. Germline V gene data show CDR1 as MGHRA and CDR2 as YSYEKL. Unmatched junction bases numbered 5, after V lost 6 bases and J lost 7 bases. The CDR3 contains 14 residues. This chain's CDR3 is CASRPTGVNSPLHF. Written as DNA, the CDR3 is TGCGCCAGCAGGCCGACAGGGGTCAATTCACCCCTCCACTTT.

The chain joins TRBV4-1 to TRBJ1-5; a weak D match, TRBD1 (5 bases). V shed 4 bases and J shed 8 bases, with 15 bases lying between them. Germline V lookup: CDR1 MGHRA, CDR2 YSYEKL. This CDR3 region has 14 residues. CDR3 in amino acids: CASSRVRGSEPQHF. The CDR3 DNA reads TGCGCCAGCAGCCGCGTAAGGGGATCTGAGCCCCAGCATTTT.

The rearrangement links TRBV6-5 to TRBJ1-6; 10 nucleotides agree with TRBD1. Losses at the gene ends were 7 bases for V and 8 bases for J; bases not matched to a gene: 5. This CDR3 spans 14 amino acids. Per germline, CDR1 MNHEY and CDR2 SVGAGI. The CDR3 DNA reads TGTGCCAGCACGGGACAGGGGCGCCATTCACCCCTCCACTTT. Its translation: CASTGQGRHSPLHF.

The chain couples TRBV4-1 to TRBJ2-2, with D unresolved. Trimming took 4 bases from V and 6 from J, leaving 9 bases between them. Germline V gene data show CDR1 as MGHRA and CDR2 as YSYEKL. The CDR3 has 13 residues. In DNA form, the CDR3 reads TGCGCCAGCAGCCCAATCGGTTCCGGGGAGCTGTTTTTT. Translation: CASSPIGSGELFF.

This clone was seen more than once but under ten times. This rearrangement joins TRBV19 to TRBJ2-6; unclear D gene. In germline, CDR1 is LNHDA, CDR2 SQIVND (reference sequence). V was cut by 3 bases and J by 4 bases, with 7 bases left in between. The CDR3 covers 14 residues. The CDR3: CASSMGRGANVLTF. As DNA, the CDR3 is TGTGCCAGTAGTATGGGTAGAGGGGCCAACGTCCTGACTTTC.

This clone was picked up one time. The chain carries TRBV7-8 and TRBJ1-2, with D perhaps TRBD1 (5 bases). V was trimmed by 5 bases and J by 2 bases, leaving 12 bases between them. This CDR3 is built from 14 residues. The germline gives CDR1 SGHVS, CDR2 FQNEAQ. CDR3 DNA: TGTGCCAGCAGCCAAGGCGGGGGGAACTATGGCTACACCTTC. This sequence encodes CASSQGGGNYGYTF.

This clone appeared a few times. The gene calls are TRBV12-3 or TRBV12-4 and TRBJ2-2; unclear D gene. V lost 5 bases to trimming and J lost 6 bases, with 7 bases between them. The CDR3 consists of 12 residues. The CDR3 here is CASSPSPGELFF. The DNA of the CDR3 is TGTGCCAGCAGTCCCTCCCCCGGGGAGCTGTTTTTT.

This clone has at least ten counts. The chain combines TRBV19 with TRBJ1-1; D gene unclear. Germline V lookup: CDR1 LNHDA, CDR2 SQIVND (reference sequence). The CDR3 spans 14 residues. The V and J ends lost 0 bases and 1 base respectively, with 6 bases between them. The CDR3, as DNA: TGTGCCAGTAGTATAGACAGCCCGAACACTGAAGCTTTCTTT. Translating it yields CASSIDSPNTEAFF.

This clone appeared once. The CDR3 sequence is CASSPAGAPNTEAFF. CDR3 sequence (DNA): TGTGCCAGCTCACCAGCAGGGGCCCCGAACACTGAAGCTTTCTTT. This chain uses TRBV18 with TRBJ1-1; D is perhaps TRBD1 (6 bases). Trimming cost V 2 bases and J 1 base, with 11 bases left between them. Germline V gene sequence: CDR1 KGHSH, CDR2 LQKENI. The CDR3 is made up of 15 amino acids.

The gene calls are TRBV6-5 and TRBJ2-7; 15 bases align to TRBD2. Germline CDR1 MNHEY, CDR2 SVGAGI. The J segment lost 8 bases and the V segment lost 4 bases, leaving 9 bases of the junction unmatched. This CDR3 has 16 amino acids. CDR3 in DNA: TGTGCCAGCAGTTCATCTCGGACTAGCGGGAGGGGTAAGCAGTACTTC. It encodes CASSSSRTSGRGKQYF.

V usage is TRBV7-3 and J usage is TRBJ1-1; no reliable D call. The germline V gene encodes CDR1 SGHTA and CDR2 FQGTGA. V dropped 3 bases and J dropped 2 bases, with 7 bases sitting between them. This CDR3 has 13 residues. CDR3 residues: CASSFDYNTEAFF. Written as DNA, the CDR3 is TGTGCCAGCAGCTTCGATTATAACACTGAAGCTTTCTTT.

This rearrangement joins TRBV28 to TRBJ1-3, with D possibly matching TRBD1 (6 bases). Looked up from germline, CDR1 is MDHEN and CDR2 is SYDVKM. The CDR3 consists of 15 residues. Trimming took 5 bases from V and 3 from J, leaving 14 bases between them. The CDR3 DNA sequence: TGTGCCAGCAGTCCCAACAGGGAAGGTGGAAACACCATATATTTT. It specifies CASSPNREGGNTIYF.

The gene calls are TRBV6-4 and TRBJ2-1; D is unresolved. The CDR3 contains 11 residues. The germline CDR1 and CDR2 sequences are MRHNA and SNTAGT. Trimming removed 5 bases from V and 7 bases from J, with 6 bases in between. The CDR3 nucleotides are TGTGCCAGCAGTTCTCCGAATGAGCAGTTCTTC. Translation: CASSSPNEQFF.

J is TRBJ1-4 and V is TRBV24-1; TRBD1 might be the D (5 bases). CDR1 is KGHDR, CDR2 SFDVKD, per germline. The CDR3 contains 16 residues. Trimming pared 3 bases from V and 8 bases from J, leaving 18 bases between. The CDR3 sequence is CATSDTVRRGDEKLFF. For the CDR3, the DNA is TGTGCCACCAGTGATACGGTCCGCCGAGGGGACGAAAAACTGTTTTTT.

The gene calls are TRBV28 and TRBJ2-3, with D possibly TRBD1 on 5 matching bases. The CDR3 runs to 18 residues. V was cut by 2 bases and J by 2 bases, with 20 bases left in between. The V gene's germline CDR1 is MDHEN and CDR2 SYDVKM. CDR3 DNA sequence: TGTGCCAGCAGTTTACCTGCTATAAGGGGCCTTACCACAGATACGCAGTATTTT. Translated: CASSLPAIRGLTTDTQYF.